This TCR beta chain was retrieved from a study of blood T cell repertoires in COVID-19. CDR3 size: 12 residues. Deletions cut 5 bases from V and 0 bases from J, with 5 bases between. The germline gives CDR1 SQVTM, CDR2 ANQGSEA. Sequencing was performed with immunoSEQ multiplex PCR; in TCRdb, only in-frame clones are kept and a portion is missing. This sample has a few hundred thousand clones, with about 79% found just once. This sequence was found in a woman aged 40 to 50 who had recovered from COVID-19. Material: peripheral blood. V is TRBV29-1 and J is TRBJ1-3; no definite D call. The CDR3 region is CSVRSSGNTIYF. CDR3 DNA: TGCAGCGTTCGGAGCTCTGGAAACACCATATATTTT.